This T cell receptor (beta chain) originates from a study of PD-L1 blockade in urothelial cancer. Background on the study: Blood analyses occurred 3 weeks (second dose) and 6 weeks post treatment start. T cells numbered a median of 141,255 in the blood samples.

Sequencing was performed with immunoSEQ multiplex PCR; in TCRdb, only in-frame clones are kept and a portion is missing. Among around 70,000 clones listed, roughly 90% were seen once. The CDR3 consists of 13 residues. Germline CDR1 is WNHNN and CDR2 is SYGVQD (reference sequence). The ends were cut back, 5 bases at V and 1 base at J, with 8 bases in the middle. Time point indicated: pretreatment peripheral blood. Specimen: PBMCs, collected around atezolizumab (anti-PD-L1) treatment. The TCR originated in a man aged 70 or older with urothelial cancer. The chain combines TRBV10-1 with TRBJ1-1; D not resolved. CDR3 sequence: CASSSQWNTEAFF. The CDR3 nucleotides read TGCGCCAGCAGTTCCCAGTGGAACACTGAAGCTTTCTTT.